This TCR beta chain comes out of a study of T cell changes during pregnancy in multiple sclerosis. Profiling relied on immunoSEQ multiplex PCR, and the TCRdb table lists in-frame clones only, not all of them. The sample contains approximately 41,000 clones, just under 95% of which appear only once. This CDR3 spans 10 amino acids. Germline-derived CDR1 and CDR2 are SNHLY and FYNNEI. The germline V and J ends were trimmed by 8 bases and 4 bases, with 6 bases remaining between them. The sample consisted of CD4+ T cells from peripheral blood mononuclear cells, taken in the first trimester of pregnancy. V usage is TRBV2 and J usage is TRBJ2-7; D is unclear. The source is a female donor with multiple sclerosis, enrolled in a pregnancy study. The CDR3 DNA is TGTGCCAGCGCTCAGTACGAGCAGTACTTC. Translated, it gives CASAQYEQYF.